The next 8 T cell receptor beta chains were all read from a single sample in a study of glioma-infiltrating T cells. TCR alpha and beta CDR3 regions were amplified from RNA using iRepertoire nested multiplex PCR. TCRdb recomputed calls from the multiplex PCR reads with MiXCR, one row per CDR3 protein. The repertoire holds over 70,000 distinct CDR3 sequences, with approximately 22% as singletons. The material sequenced was glioma tissue, nonneoplastic brain tissue, or PBMCs (not recorded which). All receptors come from a human donor with low-grade glioma or glioblastoma, undergoing nonglioma brain surgery, or in good health (not recorded which).

This clonotype was seen ten or more times. The chain carries TRBV6-2 or TRBV6-3 and TRBJ2-5; TRBD2 might be the D (6 bases). V was pared by 6 bases and J by 5 bases, with 19 bases between. Germline CDR1 MNHEY, CDR2 SVGEGT. The length of the CDR3 is 15 residues. Written as DNA, the CDR3 is TGTGCCAGCAGGCATTACGGCGGGGAGCGGGAGACCCAGTACTTC. Protein sequence: CASRHYGGERETQYF.

This clonotype came up many times. The V gene is TRBV2, the J gene TRBJ2-3; 12 bases align to TRBD2. This CDR3 spans 14 amino acids. J lost 9 bases, V lost 6 bases, and 7 bases had no gene match. Germline V gives CDR1 SNHLY, CDR2 FYNNEI. In DNA form, the CDR3 reads TGTGCCAGCAGCCGGACTAGCGGGGTGAAGACGCAGTATTTT. Translation: CASSRTSGVKTQYF.

This clonotype was detected only a few times. The rearrangement joins TRBV19 to TRBJ1-5; 8 nucleotides match TRBD1. The germline gives CDR1 LNHDA, CDR2 SQIVND (reference sequence). V lost 5 bases to trimming and J lost 5 bases; unmatched junction nucleotides: 14. There are 17 residues in the CDR3. DNA for the CDR3: TGTGCCAGTAGTCCGAGGACAGGGTTAGGGGAGGATCAGCCCCAGCATTTT. This codes for CASSPRTGLGEDQPQHF.

This clonotype was seen ten or more times. This chain connects TRBV4-1 to TRBJ2-7, with 10 positions matching TRBD1. V lost 1 base to trimming and J lost 2 bases; unmatched junction nucleotides: 2. CDR3 length: 15 amino acids. Looked up from germline, CDR1 is MGHRA and CDR2 is YSYEKL. The CDR3 coding sequence is TGCGCCAGCAGCCAAGCCGGGACAGGGGCCTACGAGCAGTACTTC. This gives the protein CASSQAGTGAYEQYF.

The gene calls are TRBV18 and TRBJ2-7, with TRBD2 matching 7 bases. This CDR3 is built from 14 residues. V was clipped by 1 base and J by 1 base; unmatched bases: 1. CDR1 is KGHSH, CDR2 LQKENI, per germline. CDR3 sequence reads: CASSPQAGSYEQYF. For the CDR3, the DNA is TGTGCCAGCTCACCACAAGCGGGGTCCTACGAGCAGTACTTC.

This clonotype was recorded once. The CDR3 loop is CASSVDVGTYNEQFF. The CDR3 DNA reads TGTGCCAGCAGCGTAGATGTGGGTACCTACAATGAGCAGTTCTTC. The rearrangement links TRBV13 to TRBJ2-1, with D uncertain. Trimming removed 5 bases from V and 2 bases from J, with 13 bases in between. The CDR3 totals 15 residues. Germline V gene lookup returns CDR1 PRHDT and CDR2 FYEKMQ (reference sequence).

This chain uses TRBV12-3 or TRBV12-4 with TRBJ2-1; tentatively, D is TRBD2 (5 bases). The CDR3 spans 13 residues. The V end was cut by 6 bases, the J end by 7 bases, with 13 bases between. The CDR3 region has the DNA TGTGCCAGCAGCCATCCCCCGGGAAATGAGCAGTTCTTC. Translating gives CASSHPPGNEQFF.

V and J are TRBV6-1 and TRBJ1-2; 11 bases align to TRBD1. Germline CDR1 is MNHNS and CDR2 is SASEGT. J gave up 8 bases and V 4 bases, and 12 bases lay outside the gene matches. This CDR3 is built from 16 residues. The CDR3 sequence is CASSGSGGTGGSGYTF. The CDR3 DNA reads TGTGCCAGCAGTGGGAGTGGCGGGACAGGGGGTTCGGGCTACACCTTC.